Below, 9 T cell receptor beta chains from the same sample are listed, as sequenced in a study of shared clonotypes between healthy human individuals. Clones were read by immunoSEQ multiplex PCR, and TCRdb kept only the in-frame ones, dropping some. In the table there are roughly 1.4 million clones, just under 99% of which are singletons. Material: naive CD4+ T cells sorted from blood. Subset of the sample: CD45RA+ positively selected. The receptors were sampled from a man in his thirties or forties in good health.

V and J are TRBV29-1 and TRBJ2-3; 11 positions agree with TRBD1. With 4 bases clipped from V and 3 bases from J, the junction kept 0 bases outside the gene matches. The germline V gene encodes CDR1 SQVTM and CDR2 ANQGSEA. This CDR3 is built from 13 residues. CDR3 DNA: TGCAGCGTTGGGGACAGGGGGACAGATACGCAGTATTTT. Protein product: CSVGDRGTDTQYF.

This clone was seen just once. The chain is built from TRBV9 and TRBJ2-7, with D unclear. V lost 4 bases, J lost 2 bases, and 19 bases lay in between. This CDR3 contains 16 residues. Germline V CDR1 and CDR2: SGDLS, YYNGEE. CDR3 DNA: TGTGCCAGCAGCCCGTCTGACGGTTCGTCAGCCTACGAGCAGTACTTC. It codes for CASSPSDGSSAYEQYF.

The rearrangement joins TRBV28 to TRBJ2-1; TRBD2 matches 9 bases. The CDR3 is made up of 15 amino acids. V dropped 5 bases and J dropped 8; count of bases not matched to a gene: 10. Germline V gene sequence: CDR1 MDHEN, CDR2 SYDVKM. CDR3 amino acids: CASSPSSGASDEQFF. CDR3 bases: TGTGCCAGCAGTCCCTCTAGCGGGGCCTCGGATGAGCAGTTCTTC. The whole variable domain, remainder taken from reference TRBV28 and TRBJ2-1, is DVKVTQSSRYLVKRTGEKVFLECVQDMDHENMFWYRQDPGLGLRLIYFSYDVKMKEKGDIPEGYSVSREKKERFSLILESASTNQTSMYLCASSPSSGASDEQFFGPGTRLTVL.

The genes are TRBV28 and TRBJ1-1, with D unclear. The CDR3 consists of 15 residues. Germline CDR1 and CDR2: MDHEN and SYDVKM. V shed 3 bases and J shed 1 base, with 12 bases lying between them. The chain's CDR3 is CASSLAQTRNTEAFF. CDR3 bases: TGTGCCAGCAGTTTGGCACAGACAAGGAACACTGAAGCTTTCTTT.

The chain has TRBV9 and TRBJ2-2; 7 positions match TRBD2. The CDR3 runs to 17 residues. Germline V gene sequence: CDR1 SGDLS, CDR2 YYNGEE. V lost 0 bases and J lost 1; bases outside the gene matches: 6. The CDR3 nucleotides are TGTGCCAGCAGCGTAGCTACGGTAGCGGGGAACACCGGGGAGCTGTTTTTT. This translates into CASSVATVAGNTGELFF.

The genes are TRBV10-3 and TRBJ2-5; 7 positions agree with TRBD2. CDR1 is ENHRY, CDR2 SYGVKD, per germline. This CDR3 spans 14 amino acids. Trimming removed 10 bases from V and 1 base from J; junction bases left unmatched: 9. The CDR3 nucleotides are TGTGCCACAAAACTAGCGAGAATCCAAGAGACCCAGTACTTC. Its translation: CATKLARIQETQYF.

V and J are TRBV5-4 and TRBJ2-3; maybe TRBD1 (6 bases). V lost 4 bases, J lost 2 bases, and 14 bases lay in between. Germline assignment: CDR1 SGHNT and CDR2 YYREEE (reference sequence). This CDR3 region has 15 residues. CDR3 sequence reads: CASSPDRTYTDTQYF. For the CDR3, the DNA is TGTGCCAGCAGCCCCGACAGGACCTACACAGATACGCAGTATTTT.

The gene calls are TRBV7-7 and TRBJ2-6; D could derive from TRBD1 or TRBD2 (5 bases each). The CDR3 totals 17 residues. V was clipped by 5 bases and J by 5 bases, with 19 bases between them. Germline V gives CDR1 SSHAT, CDR2 FNYEAQ (reference sequence). The CDR3 protein is CASSTGPPQSRANVLTF. In DNA form, the CDR3 reads TGTGCCAGCAGCACGGGACCGCCACAAAGTCGGGCCAACGTCCTGACTTTC.

The rearrangement links TRBV30 to TRBJ1-1; a possible D gene is TRBD1 (5 bases). This CDR3 contains 13 residues. Germline CDR1 reads GTSNPN; CDR2 reads SVGIG (reference sequence). Between the trimmed V and J ends, which lost 2 bases and 1 base, there was a span of 8 bases. The DNA of the CDR3 is TGTGCCTGGAGTCCGGACACGAACACTGAAGCTTTCTTT. It is translated as CAWSPDTNTEAFF.